These T cell receptor beta chains were read from a single sample in a study of cytomegalovirus exposure and HLA in healthy donors. Clones were read by immunoSEQ multiplex PCR, and TCRdb kept only the in-frame ones, dropping some. The sample has roughly 150,000 clones; around 78% are singletons. The sequencing sample was made of PBMCs. These receptors were taken from a woman in her thirties or forties in good health and CMV-seronegative. The CDR3 runs from the conserved cysteine through the conserved F or W. A D gene is named only where the DNA matches it firmly. Clone size appears in some rows only: once, few, many, or a class for an expanded clone.

len: 14; v_gene: TRBV30; d_gene: NA; j_gene: TRBJ2-7; abundance: NA; CDR3aa: CAWTLGGQSYEQYF; CDR3nt: TGTGCCTGGACCCTGGGGGGGCAGTCCTACGAGCAGTACTTC
len: 14; v_gene: TRBV5-1; d_gene: NA; j_gene: TRBJ1-5; abundance: NA; CDR3aa: CASSLPGNNQPQHF; CDR3nt: TGCGCCAGCAGCTTGCCGGGGAACAATCAGCCCCAGCATTTT
len: 14; v_gene: TRBV11-3; d_gene: NA; j_gene: TRBJ2-7; abundance: NA; CDR3aa: CASSLNPGGYEQYF; CDR3nt: TGTGCCAGCAGCTTAAACCCCGGGGGCTACGAGCAGTACTTC
len: 14; v_gene: TRBV5-1; d_gene: NA; j_gene: TRBJ1-5; abundance: NA; CDR3aa: CASSQDSPSGPQHF; CDR3nt: TGCGCCAGCAGCCAAGACAGCCCTAGCGGGCCCCAGCATTTT
len: 15; v_gene: TRBV7-9; d_gene: NA; j_gene: TRBJ2-6; abundance: few; CDR3aa: CASSSTGAGANVLTF; CDR3nt: TGTGCCAGCAGCTCTACGGGGGCTGGGGCCAACGTCCTGACTTTC
len: 13; v_gene: TRBV5-1; d_gene: NA; j_gene: TRBJ2-7; abundance: NA; CDR3aa: CASGPGQFYEQYF; CDR3nt: TGCGCCAGCGGCCCTGGACAGTTCTACGAGCAGTACTTC
len: 13; v_gene: TRBV19; d_gene: TRBD1; j_gene: TRBJ1-1; abundance: NA; CDR3aa: CASSLWTGPEAFF; CDR3nt: TGTGCCAGTAGTCTTTGGACAGGGCCCGAAGCTTTCTTT
len: 14; v_gene: TRBV30; d_gene: NA; j_gene: TRBJ1-4; abundance: NA; CDR3aa: CAWSRGTRREKLFF; CDR3nt: TGTGCCTGGAGTAGGGGGACCCGGAGGGAAAAACTGTTTTTT
len: 21; v_gene: TRBV19; d_gene: TRBD2; j_gene: TRBJ2-2; abundance: NA; CDR3aa: CATSHTTLGNIAGAHTGELFF; CDR3nt: TGTGCCACAAGCCATACAACTCTTGGGAATATAGCGGGAGCCCACACCGGGGAGCTGTTTTTT
len: 15; v_gene: TRBV9; d_gene: NA; j_gene: TRBJ2-1; abundance: few; CDR3aa: CASSVGDSTYNEQFF; CDR3nt: TGTGCCAGCAGCGTAGGAGACAGCACTTACAATGAGCAGTTCTTC
len: 14; v_gene: TRBV7-5; d_gene: NA; j_gene: TRBJ2-3; abundance: NA; CDR3aa: CARSGTSGPDTQYF; CDR3nt: TGTGCCAGAAGCGGGACTAGCGGGCCAGATACGCAGTATTTT
len: 14; v_gene: TRBV27; d_gene: NA; j_gene: TRBJ2-1; abundance: NA; CDR3aa: CASSLRNSYNEQFF; CDR3nt: TGTGCCAGCAGTTTGAGGAACTCCTACAATGAGCAGTTCTTC
len: 14; v_gene: TRBV7-3; d_gene: TRBD2; j_gene: TRBJ2-7; abundance: few; CDR3aa: CASSRTSNPYEQYF; CDR3nt: TGTGCCAGCAGCCGGACTAGTAATCCCTACGAGCAGTACTTC
len: 15; v_gene: TRBV10-3; d_gene: NA; j_gene: TRBJ2-3; abundance: NA; CDR3aa: CAISVGRESTDTQYF; CDR3nt: TGTGCCATCAGTGTAGGACGGGAAAGCACAGATACGCAGTATTTT
len: 12; v_gene: TRBV30; d_gene: TRBD1; j_gene: TRBJ2-7; abundance: NA; CDR3aa: CAWGTGTYEQYF; CDR3nt: TGTGCCTGGGGGACAGGCACCTACGAGCAGTACTTC
len: 13; v_gene: TRBV27; d_gene: NA; j_gene: TRBJ2-7; abundance: NA; CDR3aa: CASSSTGVYEQYF; CDR3nt: TGTGCCAGCAGTTCGACCGGGGTTTACGAGCAGTACTTC
len: 16; v_gene: TRBV5-6; d_gene: NA; j_gene: TRBJ1-2; abundance: NA; CDR3aa: CASSLSTGMATYGYTF; CDR3nt: TGTGCCAGCAGCTTATCAACAGGAATGGCAACCTATGGCTACACCTTC
len: 13; v_gene: TRBV14; d_gene: NA; j_gene: TRBJ1-2; abundance: NA; CDR3aa: CASSQAGAAGYTF; CDR3nt: TGTGCCAGCAGCCAGGCGGGGGCGGCTGGCTACACCTTC
len: 19; v_gene: TRBV19; d_gene: TRBD2; j_gene: TRBJ2-5; abundance: NA; CDR3aa: CASSIEGPGLAGSQETQYF; CDR3nt: TGTGCCAGTAGTATCGAAGGGCCGGGACTAGCGGGGAGCCAAGAGACCCAGTACTTC
len: 17; v_gene: TRBV11-3; d_gene: TRBD2; j_gene: TRBJ2-2; abundance: NA; CDR3aa: CASSPGEREVNTGELFF; CDR3nt: TGTGCCAGCAGCCCCGGTGAGCGGGAGGTAAACACCGGGGAGCTGTTTTTT
len: 13; v_gene: TRBV2; d_gene: NA; j_gene: TRBJ1-2; abundance: NA; CDR3aa: CASSEKGNYGYTF; CDR3nt: TGTGCCAGCAGTGAAAAGGGGAACTATGGCTACACCTTC
len: 14; v_gene: TRBV28; d_gene: NA; j_gene: TRBJ1-1; abundance: NA; CDR3aa: CASSLIGGNTEAFF; CDR3nt: TGTGCCAGCAGTTTAATCGGCGGGAACACTGAAGCTTTCTTT
len: 11; v_gene: TRBV29-1; d_gene: TRBD1; j_gene: TRBJ1-2; abundance: NA; CDR3aa: CSVSGGGGYTF; CDR3nt: TGCAGCGTCTCAGGGGGCGGGGGCTACACCTTC
len: 15; v_gene: TRBV27; d_gene: NA; j_gene: TRBJ2-2; abundance: NA; CDR3aa: CASTPAGANTGELFF; CDR3nt: TGTGCCAGCACTCCGGCGGGGGCTAACACCGGGGAGCTGTTTTTT
len: 12; v_gene: TRBV15; d_gene: NA; j_gene: TRBJ1-5; abundance: NA; CDR3aa: CATSSLNQPQHF; CDR3nt: TGTGCCACCAGCAGTCTCAATCAGCCCCAGCATTTT
len: 13; v_gene: TRBV4-1; d_gene: NA; j_gene: TRBJ1-2; abundance: NA; CDR3aa: CASSQDLGYGYTF; CDR3nt: TGCGCCAGCAGCCAGGATCTCGGGTATGGCTACACCTTC